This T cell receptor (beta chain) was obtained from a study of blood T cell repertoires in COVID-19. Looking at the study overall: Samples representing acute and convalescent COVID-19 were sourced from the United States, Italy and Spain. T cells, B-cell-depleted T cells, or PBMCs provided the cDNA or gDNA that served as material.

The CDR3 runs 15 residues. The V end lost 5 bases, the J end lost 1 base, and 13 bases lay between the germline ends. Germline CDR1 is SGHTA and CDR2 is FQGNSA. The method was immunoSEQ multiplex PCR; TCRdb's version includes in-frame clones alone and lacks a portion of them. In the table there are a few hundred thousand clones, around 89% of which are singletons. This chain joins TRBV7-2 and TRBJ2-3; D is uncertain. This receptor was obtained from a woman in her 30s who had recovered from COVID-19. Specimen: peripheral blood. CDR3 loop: CASSPDLLGTDTQYF. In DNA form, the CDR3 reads TGTGCCAGCAGCCCAGACTTACTTGGCACAGATACGCAGTATTTT.